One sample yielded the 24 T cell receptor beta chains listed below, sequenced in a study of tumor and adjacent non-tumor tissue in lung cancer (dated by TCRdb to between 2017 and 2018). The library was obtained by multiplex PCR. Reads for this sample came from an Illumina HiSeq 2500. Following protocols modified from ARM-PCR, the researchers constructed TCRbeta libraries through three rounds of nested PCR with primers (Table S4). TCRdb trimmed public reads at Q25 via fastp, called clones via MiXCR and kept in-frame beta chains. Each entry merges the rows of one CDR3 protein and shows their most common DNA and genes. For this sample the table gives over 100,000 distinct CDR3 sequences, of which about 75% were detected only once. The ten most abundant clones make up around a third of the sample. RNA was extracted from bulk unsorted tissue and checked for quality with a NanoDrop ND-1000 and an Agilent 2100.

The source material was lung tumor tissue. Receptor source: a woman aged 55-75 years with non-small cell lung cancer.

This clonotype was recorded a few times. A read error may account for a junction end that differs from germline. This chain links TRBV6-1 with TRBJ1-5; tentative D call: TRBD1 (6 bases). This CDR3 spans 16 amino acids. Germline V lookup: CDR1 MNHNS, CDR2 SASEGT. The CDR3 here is CASNQDRGAGNQRQHF. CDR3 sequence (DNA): TGTGCCAGCAATCAAGATCGGGGGGCCGGCAATCAGCGCCAGCATTTT.

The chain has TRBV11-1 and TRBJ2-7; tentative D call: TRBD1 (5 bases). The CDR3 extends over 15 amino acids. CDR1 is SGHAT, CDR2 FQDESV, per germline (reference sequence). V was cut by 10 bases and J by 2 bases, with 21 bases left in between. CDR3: CANSLGVTKTYEQYF. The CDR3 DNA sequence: TGTGCCAACAGTTTAGGGGTCACAAAAACCTACGAGCAGTACTTC.

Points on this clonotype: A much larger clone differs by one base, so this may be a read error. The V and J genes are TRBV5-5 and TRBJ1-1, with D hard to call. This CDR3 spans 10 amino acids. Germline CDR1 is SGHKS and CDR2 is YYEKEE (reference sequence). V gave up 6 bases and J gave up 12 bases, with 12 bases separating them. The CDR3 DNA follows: TGTGCCAGCATAGGAACGGAACCTTTCTTT. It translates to CASIGTEPFF.

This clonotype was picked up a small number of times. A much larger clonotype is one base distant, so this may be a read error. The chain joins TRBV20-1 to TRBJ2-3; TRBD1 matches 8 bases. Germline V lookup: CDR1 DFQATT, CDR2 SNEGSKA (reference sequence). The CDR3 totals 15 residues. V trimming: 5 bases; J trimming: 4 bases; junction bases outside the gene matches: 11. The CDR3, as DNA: TGCAGTGCTGGAAAGACAGGGGCGAGGGCAGATACGCAGTATTTT. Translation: CSAGKTGARADTQYF.

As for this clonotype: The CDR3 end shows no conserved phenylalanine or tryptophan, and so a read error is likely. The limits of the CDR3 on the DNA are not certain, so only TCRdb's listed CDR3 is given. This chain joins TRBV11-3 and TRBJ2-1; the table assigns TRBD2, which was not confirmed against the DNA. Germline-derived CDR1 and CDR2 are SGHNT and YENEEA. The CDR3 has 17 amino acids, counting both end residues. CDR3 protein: CASSLELTSGRHNEPFL.

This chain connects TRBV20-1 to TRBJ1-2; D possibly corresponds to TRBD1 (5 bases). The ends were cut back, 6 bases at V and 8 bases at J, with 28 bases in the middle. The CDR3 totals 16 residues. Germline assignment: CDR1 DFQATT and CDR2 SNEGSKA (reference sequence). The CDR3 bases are TGCAGTGCCAACCAACCGGGGCAGCCTAGGGCGGGGGGCTACACCTTC. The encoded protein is CSANQPGQPRAGGYTF.

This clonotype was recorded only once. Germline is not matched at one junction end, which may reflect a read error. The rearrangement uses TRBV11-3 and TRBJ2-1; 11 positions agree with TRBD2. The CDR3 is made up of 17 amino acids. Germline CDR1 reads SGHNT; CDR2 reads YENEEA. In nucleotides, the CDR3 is TGTACCAGCAGTTTAGAGTTAACTAGCGGGAGCCAGAATGAGCAGTTCTTC. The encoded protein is CTSSLELTSGSQNEQFF.

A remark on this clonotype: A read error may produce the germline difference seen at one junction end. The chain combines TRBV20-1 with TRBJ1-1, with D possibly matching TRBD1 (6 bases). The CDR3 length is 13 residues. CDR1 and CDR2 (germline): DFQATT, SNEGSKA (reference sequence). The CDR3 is CSAYSPGATEAFF. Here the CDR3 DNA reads TGTAGTGCCTACTCTCCAGGGGCCACTGAAGCTTTCTTT.

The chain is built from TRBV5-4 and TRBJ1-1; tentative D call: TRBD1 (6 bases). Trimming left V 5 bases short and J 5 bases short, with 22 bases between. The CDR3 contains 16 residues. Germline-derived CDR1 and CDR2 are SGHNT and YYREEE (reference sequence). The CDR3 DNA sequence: TGTGCCAGCAGATCGAATAGGCAGGGGCCGGGGACTGAAGCTTTCTTT. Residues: CASRSNRQGPGTEAFF.

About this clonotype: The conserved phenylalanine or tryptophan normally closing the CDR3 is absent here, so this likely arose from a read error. CDR3 DNA sequence: TGCAGTGCTAGATTCACTAGTAAAGAAAACATTCAGTACGTC. Encoded protein: CSARFTSKENIQYV. The J gene is TRBJ2-4, the V gene TRBV20-1; D may be TRBD2 (5 bases). The germline V and J ends were trimmed by 2 bases and 5 bases, with 13 bases remaining between them. This CDR3 has 14 amino acids. Germline CDR1 DFQATT, CDR2 SNEGSKA (reference sequence).

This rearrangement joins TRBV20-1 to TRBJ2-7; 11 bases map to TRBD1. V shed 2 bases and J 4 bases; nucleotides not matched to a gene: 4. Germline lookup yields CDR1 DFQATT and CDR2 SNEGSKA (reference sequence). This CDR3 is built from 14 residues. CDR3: CSARCGQGAYEQYF. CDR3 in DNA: TGCAGTGCTAGATGTGGACAGGGGGCATACGAGCAGTACTTC.

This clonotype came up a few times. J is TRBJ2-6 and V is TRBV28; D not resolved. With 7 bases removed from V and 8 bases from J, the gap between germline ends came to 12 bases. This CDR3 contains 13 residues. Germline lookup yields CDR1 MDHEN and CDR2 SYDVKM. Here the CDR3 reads CASTVPATNVLTF. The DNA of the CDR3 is TGTGCCAGCACCGTCCCCGCCACCAACGTCCTGACTTTC.

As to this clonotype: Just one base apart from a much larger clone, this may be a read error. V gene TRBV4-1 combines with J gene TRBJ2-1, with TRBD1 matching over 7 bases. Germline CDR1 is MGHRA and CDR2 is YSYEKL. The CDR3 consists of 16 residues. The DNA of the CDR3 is TGCGCCACCAGCCCCCCGGGACAGAGCTCCTACAATGAGCAGTTCTTC. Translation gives CATSPPGQSSYNEQFF.

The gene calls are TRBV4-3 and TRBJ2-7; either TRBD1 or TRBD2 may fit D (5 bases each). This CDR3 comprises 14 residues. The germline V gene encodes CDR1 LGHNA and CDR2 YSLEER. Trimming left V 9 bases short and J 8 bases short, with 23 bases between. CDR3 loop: CASSQFIMGPKQYF. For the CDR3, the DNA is TGCGCCAGTAGTCAATTCATCATGGGACCCAAGCAGTACTTC.

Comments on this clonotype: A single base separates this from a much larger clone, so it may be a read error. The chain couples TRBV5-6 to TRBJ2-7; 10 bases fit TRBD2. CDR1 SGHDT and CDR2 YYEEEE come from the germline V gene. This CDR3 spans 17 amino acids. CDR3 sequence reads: CANSWGGSGRSPYEQYF. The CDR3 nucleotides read TGTGCCAACAGCTGGGGGGGTAGCGGGAGGTCCCCCTACGAGCAGTACTTC.

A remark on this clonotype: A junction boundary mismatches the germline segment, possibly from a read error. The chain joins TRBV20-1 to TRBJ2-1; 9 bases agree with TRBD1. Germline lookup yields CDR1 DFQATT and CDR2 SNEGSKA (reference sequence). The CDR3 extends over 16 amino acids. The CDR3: CSAREGQGWSYNEQFF. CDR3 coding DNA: TGCAGTGCTAGAGAGGGACAGGGATGGTCCTACAATGAGCAGTTCTTT.

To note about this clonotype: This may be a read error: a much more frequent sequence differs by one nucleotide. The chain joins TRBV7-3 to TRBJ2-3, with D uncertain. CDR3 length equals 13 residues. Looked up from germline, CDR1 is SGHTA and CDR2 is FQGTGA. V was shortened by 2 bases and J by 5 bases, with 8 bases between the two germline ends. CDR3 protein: CASSLVYRDTQYF. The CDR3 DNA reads TGTGCCAGCAGCTTAGTTTACAGAGATACGCAGTATTTT.

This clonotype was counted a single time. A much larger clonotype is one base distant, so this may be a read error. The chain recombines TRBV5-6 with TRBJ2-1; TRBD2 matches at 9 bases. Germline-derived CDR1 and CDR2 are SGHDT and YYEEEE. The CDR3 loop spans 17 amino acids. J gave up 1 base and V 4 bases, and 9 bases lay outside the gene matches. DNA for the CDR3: TGTGCCAGCAGCAAGACTAGCGGTAGTGGTTCCTACAATGAGCAGTTCTTC. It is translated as CASSKTSGSGSYNEQFF.

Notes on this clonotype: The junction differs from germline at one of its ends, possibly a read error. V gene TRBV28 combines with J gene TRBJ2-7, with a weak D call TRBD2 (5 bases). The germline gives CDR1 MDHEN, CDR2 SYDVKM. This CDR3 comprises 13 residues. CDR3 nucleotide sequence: TGTGCCAGTAGTTCAGCGGTCGCCTACGAGCAGTACTTC. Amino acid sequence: CASSSAVAYEQYF.

The CDR3 loop reads CASSFSGTVTYEQYF. In nucleotides, the CDR3 is TGTGCCAGCAGCTTTTCTGGGACGGTCACCTACGAGCAGTACTTC. The J gene is TRBJ2-7, the V gene TRBV5-4, with D tentatively TRBD1 or TRBD2 (5 bases each). Deletions cut 2 bases from V and 2 bases from J, with 14 bases between. Germline V gene data show CDR1 as SGHNT and CDR2 as YYREEE (reference sequence). There are 15 residues in the CDR3.

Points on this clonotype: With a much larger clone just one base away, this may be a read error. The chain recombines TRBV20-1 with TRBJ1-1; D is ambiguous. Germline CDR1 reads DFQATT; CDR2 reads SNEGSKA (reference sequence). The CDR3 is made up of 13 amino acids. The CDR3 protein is CSARESGNSEAFF. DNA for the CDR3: TGCAGTGCTAGAGAATCGGGGAACAGTGAAGCTTTCTTT.

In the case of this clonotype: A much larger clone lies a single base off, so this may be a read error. CDR3 region: CSVATSGNFEQYF. CDR3 coding DNA: TGCAGCGTCGCCACTAGCGGGAACTTCGAGCAGTACTTC. The V gene is TRBV29-1, the J gene TRBJ2-7, with 10 positions matching TRBD2. The trim removed 6 bases at V and 6 bases at J, leaving 8 bases unmatched. Germline values: CDR1 SQVTM, CDR2 ANQGSEA. This CDR3 is 13 amino acids long.

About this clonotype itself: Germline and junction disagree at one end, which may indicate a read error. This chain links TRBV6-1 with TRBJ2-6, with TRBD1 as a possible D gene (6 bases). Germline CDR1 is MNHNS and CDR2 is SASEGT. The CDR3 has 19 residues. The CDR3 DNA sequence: TGTACCAGCAGTGGCCCGGACAGTGCCATATTGTCTGGGGCCAACGTCCTGACTTTC. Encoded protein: CTSSGPDSAILSGANVLTF.

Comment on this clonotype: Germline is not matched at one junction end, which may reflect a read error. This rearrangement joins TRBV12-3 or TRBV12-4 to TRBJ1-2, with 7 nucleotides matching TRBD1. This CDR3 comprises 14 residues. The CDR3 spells CASSFWAGGCGYTF. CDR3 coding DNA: TGTGCTAGCAGTTTCTGGGCAGGGGGATGCGGCTACACCTTC.